This record looks at one T cell receptor beta chain sequence and its context. Germline V gene sequence: CDR1 LNHDA, CDR2 SQIVND (reference sequence). V dropped 4 bases and J dropped 0 bases, with 3 bases sitting between them. The CDR3 consists of 13 residues. The data derive from a study of CD8 T cells in Susac syndrome. CD8+ and CD4+ T cells from blood underwent TCR beta sequencing, which was carried out in a high-throughput format. Healthy donors matched for age and sex were used as controls. Random hexamers were used to reverse transcribe an amount of about 0.45 to 1 ug RNA. From the immunoSEQ multiplex PCR reads, TCRdb called clonotypes with MiXCR, one entry per CDR3 protein. The sample lists approximately 110,000 distinct CDR3 sequences; 95% to 98% were seen once.

Material for sequencing was CD4+ T cells from PBMCs. The chain has TRBV19 and TRBJ2-2, with D hard to call. The receptor comes from a human donor in good health. The CDR3 bases are TGTGCCAGTAGTAGGACGAACACCGGGGAGCTGTTTTTT. It translates to CASSRTNTGELFF.